This T cell receptor (beta chain) originates from a study of tumor and adjacent non-tumor tissue in lung cancer. This sample's RNA came from whole unsorted tissue. The library came from three nested PCR rounds adapted from ARM-PCR protocols. TCRdb independently ran MiXCR on the multiplex PCR reads; one entry per CDR3 protein. Of 220,000 or so distinct CDR3 sequences in the sample, approximately 74% were seen once. For this clonotype: This clone may be a read error of a much larger clone one base away.

CDR1 is DFQATT and CDR2 is SNEGSKA in the germline V gene (reference sequence). The CDR3 loop spans 15 amino acids. Trimming pared 3 bases from V and 3 bases from J, leaving 15 bases between. The sequenced sample consisted of lung tumor tissue. This TCR derives from a man between 60 and 75 years old with non-small cell lung cancer. The V gene is TRBV20-1, the J gene TRBJ1-3; no clear D. The CDR3 DNA is TGCAGTGCTAGGGATGGCGGAACCTATGGAAACACCATATATTTT. This sequence encodes CSARDGGTYGNTIYF.